Listed below are T cell receptor beta chains from one sample, sequenced in a study of naive and memory T cell subsets. TCRdb used MiXCR to reprocess the UMI-ligation and nested PCR reads, holding one entry per CDR3 protein. The sample has tens of thousands of distinct CDR3 sequences, about 11% seen once. The material sequenced was naive CD4+ T cells from blood. Every receptor here comes from a human donor in good health. Both conserved end residues are part of each CDR3. A D gene is named only where the DNA matches it firmly. Expanded clones get a size class; other rows say once, few or many, or leave the size out.

abundance,j_gene,v_gene,d_gene,CDR3nt,CDR3aa
few,TRBJ2-3,TRBV2,-,TGTGCCAGCAGCACGGGACTTTCAGCGGATACGCAGTATTTT,CASSTGLSADTQYF
many,TRBJ2-7,TRBV6-5,TRBD1,TGTGCCAGCAGTTACTCGGGACAGGGGGCCCACGAGCAGTACTTC,CASSYSGQGAHEQYF
few,TRBJ2-3,TRBV6-5,TRBD2,TGTGCCAGCAGGTCTAGCGGGGGGGGAACCACAGATACGCAGTATTTT,CASRSSGGGTTDTQYF
-,TRBJ2-3,TRBV12-3/TRBV12-4,TRBD2,TGTGCCAGCAGCCACCAACTAGCGGGAGCCACAGATACGCAGTATTTT,CASSHQLAGATDTQYF
-,TRBJ2-2,TRBV7-6,-,TGTGCCAGCAGCTTAGGAGCAACTGGGGCCGGGGAGCTGTTTTTT,CASSLGATGAGELFF
many,TRBJ2-1,TRBV7-2,TRBD1,TGTGCCAGCAGCGGAGGGACAGGGTTTTTGCATGAGCAGTTCTTC,CASSGGTGFLHEQFF
few,TRBJ2-5,TRBV27,-,TGTGCCAGCAGCCAGGGGGGAAGGGGGCGCGAGACCCAGTACTTC,CASSQGGRGRETQYF
many,TRBJ1-1,TRBV20-1,-,TGCAGTGCTAGTTCCCTCGGAGCTGAAGCTTTCTTT,CSASSLGAEAFF
-,TRBJ2-3,TRBV28,TRBD2,TGTGCCAGCAACAACCCGGGGGGTCCAAGCACAGATACGCAGTATTTT,CASNNPGGPSTDTQYF
few,TRBJ2-1,TRBV7-2,TRBD2,TGTGCCAGCAGCTCCCGCGGCCCGGGGACTAGTAATATCTATGAGCAGTTCTTC,CASSSRGPGTSNIYEQFF
-,TRBJ2-2,TRBV4-2,-,TGTGCCAGCAGCCAAGTGTCCGGGGAGCTGTTTTTT,CASSQVSGELFF
few,TRBJ2-7,TRBV7-6,-,TGTGCCAGCAGCTTAGGTTCTGCGGGGACCCGTCTGAGCGAGCAGTACTTC,CASSLGSAGTRLSEQYF
many,TRBJ2-7,TRBV7-2,-,TGTGCCAGCAGCTTAGCGCCCTTGGCTTCGACCTACGAGCAGTACTTC,CASSLAPLASTYEQYF
-,TRBJ2-7,TRBV6-6,-,TGTGCCAGCAGACCCCCCCCCACGTCGTCCTACGAGCAGTACTTC,CASRPPPTSSYEQYF
many,TRBJ2-5,TRBV29-1,TRBD2,TGCAGCGTTACGAACGGGGGGACGGAGACCCAGTACTTC,CSVTNGGTETQYF
many,TRBJ2-2,TRBV9,-,TGTGCCAGCACAGGGAGCACCGGGGAGCTGTTTTTT,CASTGSTGELFF
many,TRBJ1-3,TRBV7-2,-,TGTGCCAGCAGCCCGTACGGCTCTGGAAACACCATATATTTT,CASSPYGSGNTIYF
many,TRBJ2-2,TRBV7-2,-,TGTGCCAGCAGGGGGACTTACTATAACACCGGGGAGCTGTTTTTT,CASRGTYYNTGELFF
many,TRBJ1-3,TRBV7-2,-,TGTGCCAGCAGCCCGGGCTACTCTGGAAACACCATATATTTT,CASSPGYSGNTIYF
few,TRBJ1-6,TRBV13,-,TGTGCCAGCAGCTTGGGGCCCAGGGATAATTCACCCCTCCACTTT,CASSLGPRDNSPLHF
-,TRBJ1-1,TRBV14,-,TGTGCCAGCAGCTCCACGGCAGGGTTGGGCACTGAAGCTTTCTTT,CASSSTAGLGTEAFF
few,TRBJ2-7,TRBV19,TRBD1,TGTGCCAGTAGTCGGCTCTCGGGACAGGGCATTTACGAGCAGTACTTC,CASSRLSGQGIYEQYF
many,TRBJ1-5,TRBV7-2,-,TGTGCCAGCAGCTCCTCATTCCGGGGCAATCAGCCCCAGCATTTT,CASSSSFRGNQPQHF
many,TRBJ2-7,TRBV7-2,-,TGTGCCAGCAGCTCGACCTGGGAGCAGTACTTC,CASSSTWEQYF
many,TRBJ2-1,TRBV3-1,TRBD2,TGTGCCAGCAGCCTTCAAGGGGGTTTGTGGGGAAGCGGGGGGGGCGGTGAGCAGTTCTTC,CASSLQGGLWGSGGGGEQFF
-,TRBJ1-1,TRBV4-3,-,TGCGCCAGCAGCCAACCCGGGACACCGAACACTGAAGCTTTCTTT,CASSQPGTPNTEAFF
few,TRBJ1-6,TRBV20-1,-,TGCAGTGCTAGAGGCAGGGGCGGCTCCTATAATTCACCCCTCCACTTT,CSARGRGGSYNSPLHF
-,TRBJ2-1,TRBV29-1,TRBD1,TGCAGCGTTGAGAGGACAGGGGTAGGAAATGAGCAGTTCTTC,CSVERTGVGNEQFF
many,TRBJ1-2,TRBV3-1,-,TGTGCCAGCAGCCAAGTTTCCAGGGGTGGCTACACCTTC,CASSQVSRGGYTF
many,TRBJ1-5,TRBV19,-,TGTGCCTCCTCCGCCTTCGAAGTTCTCAATCAGCCCCAGCATTTT,CASSAFEVLNQPQHF
few,TRBJ1-4,TRBV7-9,TRBD1,TGTGCCAGCTCACCGACAGGGGGCCCGTTTAATGAAAAACTGTTTTTT,CASSPTGGPFNEKLFF
few,TRBJ1-5,TRBV6-5,-,TGTGCCAGCAGACCATTCCGGGGCAATCAGCCCCAGCATTTT,CASRPFRGNQPQHF
-,TRBJ1-6,TRBV7-2,-,TGTGCCAGCAGCTTTTCCCAGTCACCCCTCCACTTT,CASSFSQSPLHF
many,TRBJ1-4,TRBV12-3/TRBV12-4,-,TGTGCCAGCAGGGGAAGAAATGAAAAACTGTTTTTT,CASRGRNEKLFF
few,TRBJ2-1,TRBV4-2,-,TGTGCCAGCAGCCAATATGTGGCCAATGAGCAGTTCTTC,CASSQYVANEQFF
many,TRBJ2-1,TRBV24-1,-,TGTGCCACCAGTGATCCCGGGTGGGGCAGGTGGTTGTTCTTC,CATSDPGWGRWLFF
few,TRBJ2-5,TRBV20-1,TRBD1,TGCAGTGCCATAACCCCATCGGGACAGCAAGAGACCCAGTACTTC,CSAITPSGQQETQYF
few,TRBJ2-3,TRBV28,-,TGTGCCAGCAGTTACAACAGGACCCCACAAGATACGCAGTATTTT,CASSYNRTPQDTQYF
many,TRBJ2-3,TRBV7-2,-,TGTGCCATCAAGAGGGGGATTCCCAGCTCGCAGTATTTT,CAIKRGIPSSQYF
-,TRBJ2-7,TRBV15,TRBD1,TGTGCCACCAGCAAAACAGGGGAAGGTTACGAGCAGTACTTC,CATSKTGEGYEQYF
few,TRBJ2-6,TRBV29-1,-,TGCAGCCCCGTGGAGGATGGGGCACGCGAACCCCGAAAGTTCTCTGGGGCCAACGTCCTGACTTTC,CSPVEDGAREPRKFSGANVLTF